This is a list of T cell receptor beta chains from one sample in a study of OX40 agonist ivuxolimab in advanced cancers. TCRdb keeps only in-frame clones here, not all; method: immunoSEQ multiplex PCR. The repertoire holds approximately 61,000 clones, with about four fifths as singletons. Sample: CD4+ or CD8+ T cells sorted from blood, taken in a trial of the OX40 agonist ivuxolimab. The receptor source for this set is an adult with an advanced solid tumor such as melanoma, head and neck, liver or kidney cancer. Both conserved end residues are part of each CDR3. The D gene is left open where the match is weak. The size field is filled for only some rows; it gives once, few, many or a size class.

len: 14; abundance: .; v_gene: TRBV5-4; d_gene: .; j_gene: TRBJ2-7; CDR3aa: CASSLKLGTYEQYF; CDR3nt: TGTGCCAGCAGCCTGAAACTAGGGACCTACGAGCAGTACTTC
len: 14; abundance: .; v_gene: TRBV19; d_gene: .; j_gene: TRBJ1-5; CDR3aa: CASSLWEGDQPQHF; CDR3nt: TGTGCCAGTAGTCTCTGGGAGGGAGACCAGCCCCAGCATTTT
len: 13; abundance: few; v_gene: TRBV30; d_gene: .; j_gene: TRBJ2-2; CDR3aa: CAWSVQAPGELFF; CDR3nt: TGTGCCTGGAGTGTACAAGCCCCCGGGGAGCTGTTTTTT
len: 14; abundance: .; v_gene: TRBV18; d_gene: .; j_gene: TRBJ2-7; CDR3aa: CASSPRTDGYEQYF; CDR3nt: TGTGCCAGCTCACCACGGACGGATGGCTACGAGCAGTACTTC
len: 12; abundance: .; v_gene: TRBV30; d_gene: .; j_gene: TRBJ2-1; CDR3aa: CAWRVKGDEQFF; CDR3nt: TGTGCCTGGAGGGTCAAAGGGGATGAGCAGTTCTTC
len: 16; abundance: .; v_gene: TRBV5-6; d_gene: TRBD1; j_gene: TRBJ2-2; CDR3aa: CASSSPGQSNTGELFF; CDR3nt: TGTGCCAGCAGCTCTCCGGGACAGTCGAACACCGGGGAGCTGTTTTTT
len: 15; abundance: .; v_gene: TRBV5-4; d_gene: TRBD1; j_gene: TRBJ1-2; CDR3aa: CASKPGQGPFYGYTF; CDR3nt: TGTGCCAGCAAACCGGGACAGGGGCCGTTCTATGGCTACACCTTC
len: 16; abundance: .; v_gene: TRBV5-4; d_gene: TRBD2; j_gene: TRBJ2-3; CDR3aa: CASSNSGGRGPDTQYF; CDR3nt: TGTGCCAGCAGCAATAGCGGGGGGCGGGGTCCAGATACGCAGTATTTT
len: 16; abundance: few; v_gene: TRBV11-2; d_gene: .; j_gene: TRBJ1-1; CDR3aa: CASSLVGGAVNTEAFF; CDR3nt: TGTGCCAGCAGCTTAGTCGGCGGGGCGGTGAACACTGAAGCTTTCTTT
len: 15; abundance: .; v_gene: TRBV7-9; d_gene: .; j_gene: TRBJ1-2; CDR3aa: CASSLGRGGDYGYTF; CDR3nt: TGTGCCAGCAGCTTAGGCAGGGGCGGCGACTATGGCTACACCTTC
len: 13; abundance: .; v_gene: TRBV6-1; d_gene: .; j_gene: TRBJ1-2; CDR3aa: CASSPTGFYGYTF; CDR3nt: TGTGCCAGCAGTCCTACAGGGTTCTATGGCTACACCTTC
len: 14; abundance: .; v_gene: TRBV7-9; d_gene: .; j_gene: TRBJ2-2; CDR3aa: CASTHNANTGELFF; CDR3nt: TGTGCCAGCACCCACAACGCGAACACCGGGGAGCTGTTTTTT
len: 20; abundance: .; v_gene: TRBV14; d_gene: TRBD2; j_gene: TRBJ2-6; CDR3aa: CASSQVRPGGAGSGANVLTF; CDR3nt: TGTGCCAGCAGCCAAGTACGACCGGGAGGAGCAGGCTCTGGGGCCAACGTCCTGACTTTC
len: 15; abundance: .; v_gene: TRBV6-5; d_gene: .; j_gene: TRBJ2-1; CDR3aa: CASSRAGKGIDEQFF; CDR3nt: TGTGCCAGCAGCCGCGCGGGTAAGGGAATAGATGAGCAGTTCTTC
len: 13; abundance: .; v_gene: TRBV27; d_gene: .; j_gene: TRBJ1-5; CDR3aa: CASSYKRAQPQHF; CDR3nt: TGTGCCAGCAGTTATAAGAGGGCTCAGCCCCAGCATTTT
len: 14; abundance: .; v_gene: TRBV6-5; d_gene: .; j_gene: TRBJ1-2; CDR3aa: CASSNRQAVFGYTF; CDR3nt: TGTGCCAGCAGTAACAGACAGGCGGTTTTTGGCTACACCTTC
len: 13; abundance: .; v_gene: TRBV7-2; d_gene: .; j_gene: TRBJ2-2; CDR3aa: CASSRGANGELFF; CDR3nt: TGTGCCAGCAGCCGGGGGGCGAACGGGGAGCTGTTTTTT
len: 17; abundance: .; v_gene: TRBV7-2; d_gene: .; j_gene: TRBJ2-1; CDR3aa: CASSLVSRAQKNNEQFF; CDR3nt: TGTGCCAGCAGCTTAGTGTCCAGGGCCCAAAAGAACAATGAGCAGTTCTTC
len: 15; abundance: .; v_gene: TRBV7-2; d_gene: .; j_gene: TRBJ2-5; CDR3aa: CASSLVRGTQETQYF; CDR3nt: TGTGCCAGCAGCTTAGTTCGGGGAACCCAAGAGACCCAGTACTTC
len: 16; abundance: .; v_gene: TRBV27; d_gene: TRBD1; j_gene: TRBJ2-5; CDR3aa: CASRQFPGQGRETQYF; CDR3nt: TGTGCCAGCCGCCAATTTCCCGGACAGGGTCGAGAGACCCAGTACTTC
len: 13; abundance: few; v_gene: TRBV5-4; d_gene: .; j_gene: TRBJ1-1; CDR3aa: CASSLPGGAGPSF; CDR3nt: TGTGCCAGCAGCCTCCCCGGGGGGGCCGGGCCGTCATTT
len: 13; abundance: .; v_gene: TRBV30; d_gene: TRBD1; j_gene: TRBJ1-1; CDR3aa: CAWSTGGVPEAFF; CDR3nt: TGTGCCTGGAGTACAGGGGGGGTTCCTGAAGCTTTCTTT
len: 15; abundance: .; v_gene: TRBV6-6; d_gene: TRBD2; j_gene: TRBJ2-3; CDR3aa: CASSLSGGAGDTQYF; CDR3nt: TGTGCCAGCAGCTTGAGCGGGGGGGCCGGAGATACGCAGTATTTT
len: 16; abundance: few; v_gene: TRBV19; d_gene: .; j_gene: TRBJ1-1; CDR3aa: CASSQAGGGRDTEAFF; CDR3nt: TGTGCCAGTAGTCAAGCGGGCGGGGGCAGGGACACTGAAGCTTTCTTT
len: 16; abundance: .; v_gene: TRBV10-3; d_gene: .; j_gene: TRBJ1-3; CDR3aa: CAISESKTNSGNTIYF; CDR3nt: TGTGCCATCAGTGAGTCGAAGACAAACTCTGGAAACACCATATATTTT
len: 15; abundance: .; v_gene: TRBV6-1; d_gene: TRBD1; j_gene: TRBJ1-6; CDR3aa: CASSETGPIDSPLHF; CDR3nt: TGTGCCAGCAGTGAGACAGGGCCTATAGATTCACCCCTCCACTTT
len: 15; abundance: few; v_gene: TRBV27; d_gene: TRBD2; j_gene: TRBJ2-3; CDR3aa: CASSFTGRAGDTQYF; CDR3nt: TGTGCCAGCAGTTTTACCGGGAGGGCGGGAGATACGCAGTATTTT
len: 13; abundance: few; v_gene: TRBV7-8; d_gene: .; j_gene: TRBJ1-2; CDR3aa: CASSLRGLYGYTF; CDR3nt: TGTGCCAGCAGTCTCAGGGGCCTCTATGGCTACACCTTC
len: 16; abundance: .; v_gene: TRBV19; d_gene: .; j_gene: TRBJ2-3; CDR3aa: CASSESSRGLSDTQYF; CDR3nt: TGTGCCAGTAGTGAAAGTTCCCGGGGGCTGTCAGATACGCAGTATTTT
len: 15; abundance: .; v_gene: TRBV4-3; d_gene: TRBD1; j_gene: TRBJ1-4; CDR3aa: CASSQGQGANEKLFF; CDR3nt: TGCGCCAGCAGCCAGGGACAGGGGGCTAATGAAAAACTGTTTTTT
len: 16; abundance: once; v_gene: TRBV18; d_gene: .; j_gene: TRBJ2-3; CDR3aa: CASSRRGNSQRDTQYF; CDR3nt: TGTGCCAGCTCACGAAGGGGGAATTCACAGAGAGATACGCAGTATTTT
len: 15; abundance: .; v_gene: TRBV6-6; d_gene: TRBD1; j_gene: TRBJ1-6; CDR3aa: CATRGTSSYNSPLHF; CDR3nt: TGTGCCACCAGGGGGACGAGCTCCTATAATTCACCCCTCCACTTT
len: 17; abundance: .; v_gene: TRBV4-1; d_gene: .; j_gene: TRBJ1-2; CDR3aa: CASSQDSRGAQSDGYTF; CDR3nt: TGCGCCAGCAGCCAAGATTCCCGAGGGGCGCAGAGTGATGGCTACACCTTC
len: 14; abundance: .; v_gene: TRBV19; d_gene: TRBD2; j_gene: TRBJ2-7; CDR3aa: CASRMTGGPSEQYF; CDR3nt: TGTGCCAGCCGAATGACGGGGGGGCCGAGCGAGCAGTACTTC
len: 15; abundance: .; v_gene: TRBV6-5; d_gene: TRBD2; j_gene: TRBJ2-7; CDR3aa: CASSYLAGLSYEQYF; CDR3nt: TGTGCCAGCAGTTACCTAGCGGGGCTCTCCTACGAGCAGTACTTC
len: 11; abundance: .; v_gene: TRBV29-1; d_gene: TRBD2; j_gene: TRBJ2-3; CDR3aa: CSVESGGSQYF; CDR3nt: TGCAGCGTTGAAAGCGGGGGGTCGCAGTATTTT
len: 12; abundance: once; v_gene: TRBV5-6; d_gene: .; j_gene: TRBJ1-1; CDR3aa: CASSPLAGKAFF; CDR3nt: TGTGCCAGCAGCCCCCTCGCAGGAAAAGCTTTCTTT
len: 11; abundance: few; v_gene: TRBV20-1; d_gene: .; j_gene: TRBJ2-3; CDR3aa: CSANLGDTQYF; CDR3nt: TGCAGTGCTAATCTGGGCGATACGCAGTATTTT
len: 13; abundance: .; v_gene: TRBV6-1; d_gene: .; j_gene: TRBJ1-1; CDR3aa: CASSRSTNTEAFF; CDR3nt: TGTGCCAGCAGCAGATCGACGAACACTGAAGCTTTCTTT
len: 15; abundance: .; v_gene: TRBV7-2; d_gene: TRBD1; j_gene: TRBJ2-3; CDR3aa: CASSLGDRGRDTQYF; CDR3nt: TGTGCCAGCAGCTTAGGGGACAGGGGAAGAGATACGCAGTATTTT
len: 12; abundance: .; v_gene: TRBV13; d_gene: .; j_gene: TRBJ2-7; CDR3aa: CASSLTGREQYF; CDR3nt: TGTGCCAGCAGCTTAACAGGTCGCGAGCAGTACTTC
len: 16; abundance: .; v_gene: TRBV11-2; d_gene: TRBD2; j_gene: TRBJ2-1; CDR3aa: CASSLRISGGYNEQFF; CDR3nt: TGTGCCAGCAGCTTAAGGATTAGCGGGGGGTACAATGAGCAGTTCTTC
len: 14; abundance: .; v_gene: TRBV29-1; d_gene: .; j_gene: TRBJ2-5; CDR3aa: CSVVPQGSAETQYF; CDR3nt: TGCAGCGTTGTCCCCCAAGGGTCTGCGGAGACCCAGTACTTC
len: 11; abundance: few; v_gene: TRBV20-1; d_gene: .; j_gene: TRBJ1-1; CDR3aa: CSATLGSEAFF; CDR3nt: TGCAGTGCTACCCTAGGCAGCGAAGCTTTCTTT
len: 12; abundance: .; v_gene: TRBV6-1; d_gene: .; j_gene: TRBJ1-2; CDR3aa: CASGSQRTPITF; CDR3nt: TGTGCCAGCGGGTCGCAGCGCACTCCTATAACCTTC
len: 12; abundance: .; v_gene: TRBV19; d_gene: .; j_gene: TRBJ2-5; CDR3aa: CASSWASETQYF; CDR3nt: TGTGCCAGTAGTTGGGCGTCCGAGACCCAGTACTTC
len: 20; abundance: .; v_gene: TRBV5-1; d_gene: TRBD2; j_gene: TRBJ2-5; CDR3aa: CASSPQLVASGGTYQETQYF; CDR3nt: TGCGCCAGCAGCCCCCAGCTCGTGGCTAGCGGGGGGACTTACCAAGAGACCCAGTACTTC
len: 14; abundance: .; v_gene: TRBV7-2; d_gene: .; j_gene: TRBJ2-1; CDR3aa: CASSLGQGGESKFF; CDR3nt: TGTGCCAGCAGCTTAGGGCAGGGGGGTGAAAGCAAGTTCTTC
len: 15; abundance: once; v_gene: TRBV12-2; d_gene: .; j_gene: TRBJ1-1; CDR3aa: CASRLGGQGRAEAFF; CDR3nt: TGTGCAAGTCGCTTAGGAGGGCAGGGAAGAGCTGAAGCTTTCTTT
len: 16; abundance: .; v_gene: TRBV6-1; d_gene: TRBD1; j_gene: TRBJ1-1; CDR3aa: CASSEPRDRERGGAFF; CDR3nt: TGTGCCAGCAGTGAACCGAGGGACAGGGAGCGCGGTGGAGCTTTCTTT
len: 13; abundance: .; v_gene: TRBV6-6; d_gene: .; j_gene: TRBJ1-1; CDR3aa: CASILQGNTEAFF; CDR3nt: TGTGCCAGCATTTTACAGGGGAACACTGAAGCTTTCTTT
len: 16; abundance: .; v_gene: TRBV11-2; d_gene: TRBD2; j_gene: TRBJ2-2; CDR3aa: CASSLTGTRGTGELFF; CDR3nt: TGTGCCAGCAGCCTGACCGGGACTAGGGGGACCGGGGAGCTGTTTTTT
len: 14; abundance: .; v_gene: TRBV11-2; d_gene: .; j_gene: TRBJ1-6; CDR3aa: CASRTGTDNSPLHF; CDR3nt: TGTGCCAGCAGAACCGGGACGGATAATTCACCCCTCCACTTT
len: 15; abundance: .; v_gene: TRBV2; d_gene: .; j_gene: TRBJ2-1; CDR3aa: CASINRGKTYNEQFF; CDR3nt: TGTGCCAGCATCAACAGAGGGAAAACATACAATGAGCAGTTCTTC